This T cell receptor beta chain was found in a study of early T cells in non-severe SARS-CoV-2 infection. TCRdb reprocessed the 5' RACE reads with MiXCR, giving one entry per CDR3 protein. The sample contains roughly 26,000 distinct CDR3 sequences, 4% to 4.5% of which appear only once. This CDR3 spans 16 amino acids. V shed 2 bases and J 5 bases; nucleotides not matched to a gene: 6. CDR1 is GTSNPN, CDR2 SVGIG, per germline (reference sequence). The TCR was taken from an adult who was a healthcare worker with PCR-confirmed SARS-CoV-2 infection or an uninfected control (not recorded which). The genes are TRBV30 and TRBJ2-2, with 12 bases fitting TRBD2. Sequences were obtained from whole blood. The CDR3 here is CAWSSGLAGLTGELFF. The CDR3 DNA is TGTGCCTGGAGTTCCGGACTAGCGGGATTAACCGGGGAGCTGTTTTTT.